The 11 T cell receptor beta chains below were found in one sample sequenced in a study of metastatic and nonmetastatic thyroid tumors. TCRdb reprocessed the PCR reads using MiXCR. The repertoire consists of tens of thousands of clones, with about an eighth occurring once and the leading ten covering under 30%. Every patient underwent thyroid surgery untreated. The sequenced material came from blood. The receptors come from a female donor with papillary thyroid cancer or a benign thyroid nodule (not recorded which). Some clones in this sample may be carry-over from other donors' samples.

The table lists this clone with many counts. The V call is TRBV28, the J call TRBJ2-1, with unresolved D. V lost 5 bases, J lost 10 bases, and 12 bases lay in between. The CDR3 consists of 12 residues. Germline values: CDR1 MDHEN, CDR2 SYDVKM. The CDR3 here is CASSTLPQEQFF. Written as DNA, the CDR3 is TGTGCCAGCAGTACTCTGCCGCAGGAGCAGTTCTTC.

The sample holds many counts of this clone. The chain uses TRBV7-2 and TRBJ1-2; D might be TRBD1 (6 bases). Germline CDR1 and CDR2: SGHTA and FQGNSA. V gave up 3 bases and J gave up 5 bases, with 13 bases separating them. This CDR3 spans 14 amino acids. CDR3 bases: TGTGCCAGCAGCTTCTACAGGGAGGAGTATGGCTACACCTTC. It encodes CASSFYREEYGYTF.

This clone came up many times. This rearrangement joins TRBV28 to TRBJ2-6; D gene unclear. V gave up 8 bases and J gave up 2 bases, with 16 bases separating them. The CDR3 sequence is 16 residues long. Germline V CDR1 and CDR2: MDHEN, SYDVKM. As DNA, the CDR3 is TGTGCCAGCGGGTCGACTCGTGACGCTGGGGCCAACGTCCTGACTTTC. This encodes CASGSTRDAGANVLTF. The full variable domain, in which reference TRBV28 and TRBJ2-6 provide the parts outside the CDR3, is DVKVTQSSRYLVKRTGEKVFLECVQDMDHENMFWYRQDPGLGLRLIYFSYDVKMKEKGDIPEGYSVSREKKERFSLILESASTNQTSMYLCASGSTRDAGANVLTFGAGSRLTVL.

The chain uses TRBV9 and TRBJ2-1, with 9 bases fitting TRBD2. Germline V lookup: CDR1 SGDLS, CDR2 YYNGEE. V was clipped by 0 bases and J by 10 bases; unmatched bases: 8. This CDR3 spans 15 amino acids. CDR3 coding DNA: TGTGCCAGCAGCGTAGGGTCTAGCGGGAACGGCGAGCAGTTCTTC. Its translation is CASSVGSSGNGEQFF.

The sample holds a few counts of this clone. The chain recombines TRBV20-1 with TRBJ2-7; tentatively, D is TRBD2 (5 bases). This CDR3 is 12 amino acids long. Germline assignment: CDR1 DFQATT and CDR2 SNEGSKA (reference sequence). V was cut by 5 bases and J by 7 bases, with 15 bases left in between. The CDR3 region has the DNA TGCAGTGCTCCCGGACTCTCGAGGGAGCAGTACTTC. It codes for CSAPGLSREQYF.

This clone was seen a handful of times. Germline and junction disagree at one end, which may indicate a read error. Other DNA variants within this sample encode the same CDR3. CDR3 region: CVSSLLAQGDREQFF. The CDR3 nucleotides read TGTGTCAGCAGTTTATTAGCACAGGGGGATCGTGAGCAGTTCTTC. The J gene is TRBJ2-1, the V gene TRBV28, with 8 bases identical to TRBD1. The CDR3 is 15 residues long. From germline, CDR1 is MDHEN and CDR2 SYDVKM.

This clone has ten or more counts. This chain uses TRBV4-3 with TRBJ1-2; no definite D call. V lost 0 bases and J lost 4, with 12 bases in between. CDR1 is LGHNA and CDR2 is YSLEER in the germline V gene. The CDR3 has 15 amino acids. The CDR3 coding sequence is TGCGCCAGCAGCCAAGATCTTTGGATTCGCTATGGCTACACCTTC. Protein: CASSQDLWIRYGYTF.

About this clone itself: This may come from a read error, since a much larger clone is one base off. Other DNA sequences in this sample translate to the same CDR3. V gene TRBV10-3 combines with J gene TRBJ1-4, with D perhaps TRBD1 (6 bases). CDR3 length: 16 amino acids. The germline V gene encodes CDR1 ENHRY and CDR2 SYGVKD. DNA for the CDR3: TGTGCCATCAGTGCCACAGGGAAGGGGGTTAATGAAAAACTTTTTTTT. Encoded protein: CAISATGKGVNEKLFF.

This clone appeared many times. The V gene is TRBV28, the J gene TRBJ2-1, with TRBD2 as a possible D gene (5 bases). This CDR3 has 15 residues. V shed 5 bases and J shed 2 bases, with 13 bases lying between them. Germline assignment: CDR1 MDHEN and CDR2 SYDVKM. The CDR3 coding sequence is TGTGCCAGCAGTGCCCTTGAGGGCGCCTACAATGAGCAGTTCTTC. It specifies CASSALEGAYNEQFF.

This clone was picked up many times. For the CDR3, the DNA is TGTGCCAGCAGTAGCCGAACCGAGTATGGCTACACCTTC. This translates into CASSSRTEYGYTF. This rearrangement joins TRBV6-1 to TRBJ1-2; D unclear. Germline lookup yields CDR1 MNHNS and CDR2 SASEGT. The CDR3 contains 13 residues. V lost 5 bases, J lost 5 bases, and 12 bases lay in between.

This clone was picked up many times. V usage is TRBV7-3 and J usage is TRBJ2-3, with TRBD2 matching 12 bases. CDR1 is SGHTA and CDR2 is FQGTGA in the germline V gene. The length of the CDR3 is 16 residues. V dropped 5 bases and J dropped 0; count of bases not matched to a gene: 3. The chain's CDR3 is CASSPGLAGSTDTQYF. The CDR3 DNA sequence: TGTGCCAGCAGCCCCGGACTAGCGGGGAGCACAGATACGCAGTATTTT.